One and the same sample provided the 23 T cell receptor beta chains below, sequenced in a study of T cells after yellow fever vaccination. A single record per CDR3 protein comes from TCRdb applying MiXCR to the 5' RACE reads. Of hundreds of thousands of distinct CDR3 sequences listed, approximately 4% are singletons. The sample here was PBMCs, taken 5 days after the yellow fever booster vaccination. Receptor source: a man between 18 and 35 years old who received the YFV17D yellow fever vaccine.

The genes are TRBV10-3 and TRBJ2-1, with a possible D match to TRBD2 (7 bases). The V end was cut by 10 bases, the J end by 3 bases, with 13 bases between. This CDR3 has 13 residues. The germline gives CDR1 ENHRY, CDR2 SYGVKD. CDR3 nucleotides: TGTGCCAGCTGGGGGGGGCTCTACAATGAGCAGTTCTTC. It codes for CASWGGLYNEQFF.

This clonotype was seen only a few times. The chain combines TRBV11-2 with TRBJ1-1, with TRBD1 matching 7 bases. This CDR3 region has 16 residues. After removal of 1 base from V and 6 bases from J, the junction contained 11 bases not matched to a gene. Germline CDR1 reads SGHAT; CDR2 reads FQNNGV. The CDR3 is CASSLGPGQGVSEAFF. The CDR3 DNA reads TGTGCCAGCAGCTTAGGCCCTGGCCAGGGGGTATCTGAAGCTTTCTTT.

The CDR3 DNA reads as TGCGCCAGCAGACAACAGGGGGGAGACTATGGCTACACCTTC. It is translated as CASRQQGGDYGYTF. The genes are TRBV5-1 and TRBJ1-2; TRBD1 aligns across 8 bases. Germline values: CDR1 SGHRS, CDR2 YFSETQ. This CDR3 has 14 residues. Trimming cost V 5 bases and J 3 bases; bases outside gene matches: 6. Supplemented by reference TRBV5-1 and TRBJ1-2, the full variable domain reads KAGVTQTPRYLIKTRGQQVTLSCSPISGHRSVSWYQQTPGQGLQFLFEYFSETQRNKGNFPGRFSGRQFSNSRSEMNVSTLELGDSALYLCASRQQGGDYGYTFGSGTRLTVV.

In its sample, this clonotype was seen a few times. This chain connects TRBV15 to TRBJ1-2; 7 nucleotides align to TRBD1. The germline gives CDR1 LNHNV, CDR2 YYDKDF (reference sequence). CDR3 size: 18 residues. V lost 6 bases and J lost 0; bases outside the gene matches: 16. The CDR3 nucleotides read TGTGCCACCAGGCTTCGCCGGGACAGCCGGTTAGCTAACTATGGCTACACCTTC. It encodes CATRLRRDSRLANYGYTF. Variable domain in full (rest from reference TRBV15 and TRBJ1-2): DAMVIQNPRYQVTQFGKPVTLSCSQTLNHNVMYWYQQKSSQAPKLLFHYYDKDFNNEADTPDNFQSRRPNTSFCFLDIRSPGLGDTAMYLCATRLRRDSRLANYGYTFGSGTRLTVV.

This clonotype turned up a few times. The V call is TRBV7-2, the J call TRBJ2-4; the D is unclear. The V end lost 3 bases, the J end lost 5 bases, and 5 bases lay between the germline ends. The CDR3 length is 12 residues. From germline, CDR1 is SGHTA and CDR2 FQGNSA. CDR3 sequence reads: CASSFNENIQYF. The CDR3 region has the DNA TGTGCCAGCAGCTTTAACGAAAACATTCAGTACTTC.

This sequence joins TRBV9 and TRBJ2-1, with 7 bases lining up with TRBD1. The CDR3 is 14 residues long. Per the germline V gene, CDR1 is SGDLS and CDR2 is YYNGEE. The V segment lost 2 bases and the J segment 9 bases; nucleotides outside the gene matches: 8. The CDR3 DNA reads TGTGCCAGCAGCGTGAGACAGGGTTCGGGTGAGCAGTTCTTC. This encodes CASSVRQGSGEQFF.

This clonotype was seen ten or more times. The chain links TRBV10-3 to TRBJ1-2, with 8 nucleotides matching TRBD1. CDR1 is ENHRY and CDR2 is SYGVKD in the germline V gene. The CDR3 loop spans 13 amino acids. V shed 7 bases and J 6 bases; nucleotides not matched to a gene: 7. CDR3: CAITGQGGNGYTF. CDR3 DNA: TGTGCCATCACCGGACAGGGTGGTAATGGCTACACCTTC.

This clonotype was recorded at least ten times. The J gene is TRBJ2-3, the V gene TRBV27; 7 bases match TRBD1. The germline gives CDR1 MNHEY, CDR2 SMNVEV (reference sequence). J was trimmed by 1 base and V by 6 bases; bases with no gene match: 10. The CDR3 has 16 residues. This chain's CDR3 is CASRPIQGRGTDTQYF. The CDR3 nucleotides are TGTGCCAGCAGACCCATACAGGGGAGAGGCACAGATACGCAGTATTTT.

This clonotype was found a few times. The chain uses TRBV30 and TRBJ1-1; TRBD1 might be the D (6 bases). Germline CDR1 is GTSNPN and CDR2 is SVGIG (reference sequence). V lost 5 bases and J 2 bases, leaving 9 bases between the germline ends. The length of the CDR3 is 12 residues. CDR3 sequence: CAWGQINTEAFF. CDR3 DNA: TGTGCCTGGGGACAGATCAACACTGAAGCTTTCTTT.

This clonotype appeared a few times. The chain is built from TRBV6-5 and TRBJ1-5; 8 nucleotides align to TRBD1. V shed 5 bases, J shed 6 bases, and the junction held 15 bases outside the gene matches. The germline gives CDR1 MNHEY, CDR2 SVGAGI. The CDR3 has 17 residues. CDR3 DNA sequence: TGTGCCAGCAGTCGGGCAGGGGGCTCAGGTCGTGGTCAGCCCCAGCATTTT. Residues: CASSRAGGSGRGQPQHF.

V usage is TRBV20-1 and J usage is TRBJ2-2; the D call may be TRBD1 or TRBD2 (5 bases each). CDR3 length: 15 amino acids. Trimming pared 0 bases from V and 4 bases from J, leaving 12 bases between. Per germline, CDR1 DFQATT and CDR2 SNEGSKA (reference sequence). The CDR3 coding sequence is TGCAGTGCTAGAGATCCCCGGGGCCGCACCGGGGAGCTGTTTTTT. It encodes CSARDPRGRTGELFF.

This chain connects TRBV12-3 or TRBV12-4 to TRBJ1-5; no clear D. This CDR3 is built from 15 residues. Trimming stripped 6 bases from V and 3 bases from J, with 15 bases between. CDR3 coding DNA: TGTGCCAGCAGCCTTCAAAGAAGGGCCAATCAGCCCCAGCATTTT. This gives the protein CASSLQRRANQPQHF.

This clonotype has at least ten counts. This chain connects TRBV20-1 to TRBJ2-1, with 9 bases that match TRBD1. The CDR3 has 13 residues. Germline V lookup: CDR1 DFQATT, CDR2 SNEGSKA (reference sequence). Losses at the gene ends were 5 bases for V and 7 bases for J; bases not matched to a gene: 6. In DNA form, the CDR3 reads TGCAGTGCTCCCGGGACAGGGATTAATGAGCAGTTCTTC. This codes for CSAPGTGINEQFF.

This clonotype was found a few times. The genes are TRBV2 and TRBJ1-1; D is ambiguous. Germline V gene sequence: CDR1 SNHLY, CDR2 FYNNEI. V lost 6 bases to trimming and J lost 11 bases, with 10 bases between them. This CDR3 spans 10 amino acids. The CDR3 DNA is TGTGCCAGCAGAAGGGTAGGCGCTTTCTTT. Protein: CASRRVGAFF.

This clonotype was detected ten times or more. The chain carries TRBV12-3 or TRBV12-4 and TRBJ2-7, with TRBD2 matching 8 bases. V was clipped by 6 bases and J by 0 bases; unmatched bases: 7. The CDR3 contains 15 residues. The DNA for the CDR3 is TGTGCCAGCAGCTGGAGCGGGGGCAGCTCCTACGAGCAGTACTTC. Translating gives CASSWSGGSSYEQYF.

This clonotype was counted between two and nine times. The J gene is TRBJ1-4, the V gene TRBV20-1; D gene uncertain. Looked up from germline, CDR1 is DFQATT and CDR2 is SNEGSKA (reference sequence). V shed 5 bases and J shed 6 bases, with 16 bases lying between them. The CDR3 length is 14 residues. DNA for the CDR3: TGCAGTGCTCAGACACCCCCGGTGGATGAAAAACTGTTTTTT. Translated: CSAQTPPVDEKLFF.

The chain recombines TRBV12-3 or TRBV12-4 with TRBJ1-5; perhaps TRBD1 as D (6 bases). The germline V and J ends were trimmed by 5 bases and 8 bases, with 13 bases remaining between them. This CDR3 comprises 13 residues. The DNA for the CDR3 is TGTGCCAGCAGTGTGGACAGATCAGAGCCCCAGCATTTT. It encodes CASSVDRSEPQHF.

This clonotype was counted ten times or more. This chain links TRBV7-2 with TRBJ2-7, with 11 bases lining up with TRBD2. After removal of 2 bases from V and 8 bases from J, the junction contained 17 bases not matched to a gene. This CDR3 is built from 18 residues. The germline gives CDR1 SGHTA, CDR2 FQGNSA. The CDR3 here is CASSLTPGLAGVPGQQYF. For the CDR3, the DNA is TGTGCCAGCAGCTTAACGCCTGGACTAGCGGGCGTCCCAGGGCAGCAGTACTTC.

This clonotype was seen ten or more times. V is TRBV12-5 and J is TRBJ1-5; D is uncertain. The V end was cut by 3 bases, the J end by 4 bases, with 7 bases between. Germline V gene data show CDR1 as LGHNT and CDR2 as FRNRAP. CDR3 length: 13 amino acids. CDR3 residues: CASGLYRNQPQHF. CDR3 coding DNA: TGTGCTAGTGGTTTATACAGAAATCAGCCCCAGCATTTT. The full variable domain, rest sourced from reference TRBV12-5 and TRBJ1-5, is DARVTQTPRHKVTEMGQEVTMRCQPILGHNTVFWYRQTMMQGLELLAYFRNRAPLDDSGMPKDRFSAEMPDATLATLKIQPSEPRDSAVYFCASGLYRNQPQHFGDGTRLSIL.

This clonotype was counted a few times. CDR3 sequence reads: CASSPLGRVGANYGYTF. CDR3 coding DNA: TGTGCCAGCTCACCACTTGGCAGAGTAGGAGCTAACTATGGCTACACCTTC. V gene TRBV18 combines with J gene TRBJ1-2; D gene ambiguous. Germline V lookup: CDR1 KGHSH, CDR2 LQKENI. The CDR3 spans 17 residues. With 1 base removed from V and 0 bases from J, the gap between germline ends came to 15 bases.

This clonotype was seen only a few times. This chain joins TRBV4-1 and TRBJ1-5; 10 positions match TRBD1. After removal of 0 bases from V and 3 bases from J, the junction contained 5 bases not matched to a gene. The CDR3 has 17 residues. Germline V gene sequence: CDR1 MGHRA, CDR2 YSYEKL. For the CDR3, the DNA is TGCGCCAGCAGCCAAGACGTGGACAGGGGGGCCAATCAGCCCCAGCATTTT. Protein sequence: CASSQDVDRGANQPQHF.

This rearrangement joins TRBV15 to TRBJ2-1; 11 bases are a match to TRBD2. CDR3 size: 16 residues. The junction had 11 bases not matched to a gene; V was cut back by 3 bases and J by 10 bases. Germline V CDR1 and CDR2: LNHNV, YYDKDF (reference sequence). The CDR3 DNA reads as TGTGCCACCAGCAGGGGCGGGACTAGCGGTCCTGGGGAGCAGTTCTTC. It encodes CATSRGGTSGPGEQFF.

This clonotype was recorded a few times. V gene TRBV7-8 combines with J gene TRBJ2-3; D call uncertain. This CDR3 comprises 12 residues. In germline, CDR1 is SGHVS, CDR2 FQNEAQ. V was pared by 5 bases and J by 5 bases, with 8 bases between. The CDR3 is CASSQNLDTQYF. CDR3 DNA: TGTGCCAGCAGCCAAAACTTAGATACGCAGTATTTT.